This passage covers 8 T cell receptor beta chains from one sample sequenced in a study of shared clonotypes between healthy human individuals. CD45RO-negative, CCR7-selected cells formed the naive CD8 fraction, which excluded terminally differentiated effector memory CD45RA+ cells. Repertoires were generated with immunoSEQ multiplex PCR, while TCRdb's copy carries only in-frame clones and drops some. The table shows 2 million or so clones, with over 85% occurring only once. The sample comprised naive CD8+ T cells sorted from blood. These receptors all stem from a man between 18 and 29 years old in good health.

The chain recombines TRBV7-9 with TRBJ1-2; tentative D call: TRBD1 (5 bases). CDR1 is SEHNR and CDR2 is FQNEAQ in the germline V gene (reference sequence). CDR3 length: 14 residues. Trimming stripped 2 bases from V and 5 bases from J, with 12 bases between. The chain's CDR3 is CASSLSSGKYGYTF. Here the CDR3 DNA reads TGTGCCAGCAGCTTATCTTCAGGGAAATATGGCTACACCTTC.

J is TRBJ2-7 and V is TRBV27; 13 nucleotides line up with TRBD2. V lost 0 bases to trimming and J lost 0 bases; unmatched junction nucleotides: 2. The CDR3 loop spans 17 amino acids. Germline loops: CDR1 MNHEY, CDR2 SMNVEV (reference sequence). CDR3 DNA: TGTGCCAGCAGTTTATCGGGGACTAGCGGGACCTCCTACGAGCAGTACTTC. As protein: CASSLSGTSGTSYEQYF.

The rearrangement links TRBV4-1 to TRBJ1-1; 7 bases agree with TRBD1. CDR1 is MGHRA and CDR2 is YSYEKL in the germline V gene. V trimming: 2 bases; J trimming: 1 base; junction bases outside the gene matches: 10. The CDR3 loop spans 17 amino acids. DNA for the CDR3: TGCGCCAGCAGCCAACACCTTGCCGGGACAGAGAACACTGAAGCTTTCTTT. As protein: CASSQHLAGTENTEAFF.

The chain employs TRBV10-3 and TRBJ2-3; 8 positions agree with TRBD2. Trimming removed 3 bases from V and 3 bases from J; junction bases left unmatched: 17. The CDR3 spans 19 residues. Germline CDR1 ENHRY, CDR2 SYGVKD. The CDR3 loop is CAISDEIGGRRYGTDTQYF. The CDR3 DNA reads as TGTGCCATCAGTGATGAGATTGGCGGGAGGCGGTACGGGACAGATACGCAGTATTTT.

This chain connects TRBV10-2 to TRBJ1-2, with a tentative D call TRBD1 (6 bases). The CDR3 is made up of 15 amino acids. V was cut by 5 bases and J by 0 bases, with 13 bases left in between. Germline V lookup: CDR1 WSHSY, CDR2 SAAADI. The CDR3, as DNA: TGCGCCAGCAGTTCCGGGACAACCGCTAACTATGGCTACACCTTC. Translation: CASSSGTTANYGYTF.

The V gene is TRBV4-1, the J gene TRBJ2-7; either TRBD1 or TRBD2 may supply D (5 bases each). This CDR3 is 16 amino acids long. Trimming took 0 bases from V and 0 from J, leaving 12 bases between them. CDR1 MGHRA and CDR2 YSYEKL come from the germline V gene. The CDR3 here is CASSQESGPSSYEQYF. The DNA of the CDR3 is TGCGCCAGCAGCCAAGAATCGGGGCCAAGCTCCTACGAGCAGTACTTC.

Comments on this clone: A read error may account for a junction end that differs from germline. This chain joins TRBV7-7 and TRBJ2-7; D remains ambiguous. CDR1 is SSHAT and CDR2 is FNYEAQ in the germline V gene (reference sequence). This CDR3 is built from 15 residues. The CDR3 DNA follows: TGTGCTAGCAGCTTAGGCCCAGGTCCCACCTACGAGCAGTACTTC. The encoded protein is CASSLGPGPTYEQYF.

J is TRBJ2-1 and V is TRBV27, with no clear D. Per germline, CDR1 MNHEY and CDR2 SMNVEV (reference sequence). Deletions cut 2 bases from V and 13 bases from J, with 15 bases between. This CDR3 comprises 13 residues. CDR3: CASSLGQAQSQFF. In nucleotides, the CDR3 is TGTGCCAGCAGTTTAGGTCAGGCCCAATCTCAGTTCTTC.